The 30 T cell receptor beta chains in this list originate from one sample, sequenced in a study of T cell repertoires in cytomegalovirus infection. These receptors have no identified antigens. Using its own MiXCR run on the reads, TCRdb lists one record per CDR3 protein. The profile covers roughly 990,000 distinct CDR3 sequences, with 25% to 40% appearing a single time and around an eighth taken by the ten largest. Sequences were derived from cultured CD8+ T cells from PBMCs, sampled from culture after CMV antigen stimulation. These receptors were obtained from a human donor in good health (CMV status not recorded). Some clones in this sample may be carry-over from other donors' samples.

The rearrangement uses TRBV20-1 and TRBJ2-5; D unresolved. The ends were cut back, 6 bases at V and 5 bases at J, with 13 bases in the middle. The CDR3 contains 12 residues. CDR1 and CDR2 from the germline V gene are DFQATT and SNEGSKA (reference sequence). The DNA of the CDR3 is TGCAGTGCCAGACGGGCCGGGGAGACCCAGTACTTC. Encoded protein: CSARRAGETQYF.

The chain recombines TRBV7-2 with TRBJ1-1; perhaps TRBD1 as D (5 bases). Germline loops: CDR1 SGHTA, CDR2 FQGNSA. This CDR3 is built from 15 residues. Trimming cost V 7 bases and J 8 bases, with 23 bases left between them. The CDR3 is CASTLVGDPTAEAFF. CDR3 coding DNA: TGTGCCAGCACCCTTGTGGGGGACCCGACGGCAGAAGCTTTCTTT.

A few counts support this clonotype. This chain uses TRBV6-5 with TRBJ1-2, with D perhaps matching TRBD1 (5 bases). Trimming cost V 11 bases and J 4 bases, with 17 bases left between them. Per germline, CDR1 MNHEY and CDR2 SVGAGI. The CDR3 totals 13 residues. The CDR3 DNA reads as TGTGCCGCCTCGGCGGGGGGTGGCTATGGCTACACCTTC. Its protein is CAASAGGGYGYTF.

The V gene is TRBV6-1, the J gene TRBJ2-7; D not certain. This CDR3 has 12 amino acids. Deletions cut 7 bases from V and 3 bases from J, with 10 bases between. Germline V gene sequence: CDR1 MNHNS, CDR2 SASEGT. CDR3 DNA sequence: TGTGCCAGCACATTTGGAGTCTACGAGCAGTACGTC. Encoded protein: CASTFGVYEQYV.

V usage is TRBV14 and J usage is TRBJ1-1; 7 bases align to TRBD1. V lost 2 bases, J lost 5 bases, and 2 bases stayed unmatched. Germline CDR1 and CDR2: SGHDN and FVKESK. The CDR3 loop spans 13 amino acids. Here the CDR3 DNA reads TGTGCCAGCAGCCAAAGGGACAGAACTGAAGCTTTCTTT. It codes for CASSQRDRTEAFF.

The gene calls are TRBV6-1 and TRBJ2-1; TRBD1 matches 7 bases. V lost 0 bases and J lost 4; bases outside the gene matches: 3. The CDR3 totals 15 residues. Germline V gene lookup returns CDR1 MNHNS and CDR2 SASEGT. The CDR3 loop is CASSEAGGEYNEQFF. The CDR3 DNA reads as TGTGCCAGCAGTGAAGCAGGGGGCGAGTACAATGAGCAGTTCTTC.

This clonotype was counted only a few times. CDR3 amino acids: CASSLAWIPNTGELFF. DNA for the CDR3: TGTGCCAGCAGCTTAGCATGGATTCCGAACACCGGGGAGCTGTTTTTT. V gene TRBV7-9 combines with J gene TRBJ2-2, with D uncertain. Germline V gene data show CDR1 as SEHNR and CDR2 as FQNEAQ (reference sequence). The V end lost 0 bases, the J end lost 0 bases, and 8 bases lay between the germline ends. The CDR3 loop spans 16 amino acids.

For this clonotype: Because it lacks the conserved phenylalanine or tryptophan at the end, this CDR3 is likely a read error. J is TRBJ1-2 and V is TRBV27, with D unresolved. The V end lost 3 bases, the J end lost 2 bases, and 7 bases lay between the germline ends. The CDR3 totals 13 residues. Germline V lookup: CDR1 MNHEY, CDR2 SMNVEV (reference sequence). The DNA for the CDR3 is TGTGCCAGCAGTTTGGTGGGAAACTATGGCTACACCCTC. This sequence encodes CASSLVGNYGYTL.

Written as DNA, the CDR3 is TGTGCCAGCAGTGAATGGGGGAATCCCACAGATACGCAGTATTTT. It codes for CASSEWGNPTDTQYF. The V gene is TRBV6-1, the J gene TRBJ2-3, with D perhaps given as TRBD1 or TRBD2 (5 bases each). V lost 2 bases to trimming and J lost 2 bases, with 11 bases between them. Germline V lookup: CDR1 MNHNS, CDR2 SASEGT. There are 15 residues in the CDR3.

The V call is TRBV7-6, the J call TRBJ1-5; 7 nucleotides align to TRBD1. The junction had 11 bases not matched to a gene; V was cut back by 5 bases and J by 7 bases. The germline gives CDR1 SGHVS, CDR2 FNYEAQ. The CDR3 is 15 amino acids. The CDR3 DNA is TGTGCCAGCAGCCCCGAGGAAAGGGGGCTGCAGCCCCAGCATTTT. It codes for CASSPEERGLQPQHF.

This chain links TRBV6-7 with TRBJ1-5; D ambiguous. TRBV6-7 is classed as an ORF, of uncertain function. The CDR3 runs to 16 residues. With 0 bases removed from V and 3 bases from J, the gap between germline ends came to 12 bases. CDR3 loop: CASSYSGPRSNQPQHF. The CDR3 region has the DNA TGTGCCAGCAGTTACTCTGGGCCGAGGTCCAATCAGCCCCAGCATTTT.

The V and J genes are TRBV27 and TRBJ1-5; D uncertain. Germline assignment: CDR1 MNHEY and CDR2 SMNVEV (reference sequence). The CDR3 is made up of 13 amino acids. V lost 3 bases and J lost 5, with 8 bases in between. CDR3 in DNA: TGTGCCAGCAGTTTTAACACAGATCAGCCCCAGCATTTT. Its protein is CASSFNTDQPQHF.

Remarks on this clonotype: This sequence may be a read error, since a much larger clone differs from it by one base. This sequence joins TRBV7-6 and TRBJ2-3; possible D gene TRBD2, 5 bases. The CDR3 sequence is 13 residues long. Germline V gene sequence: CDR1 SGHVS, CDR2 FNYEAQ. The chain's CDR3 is CVSSLAPLTTGYF. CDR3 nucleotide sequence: TGTGTCAGCAGCTTAGCGCCCCTTACGACGGGGTATTTT.

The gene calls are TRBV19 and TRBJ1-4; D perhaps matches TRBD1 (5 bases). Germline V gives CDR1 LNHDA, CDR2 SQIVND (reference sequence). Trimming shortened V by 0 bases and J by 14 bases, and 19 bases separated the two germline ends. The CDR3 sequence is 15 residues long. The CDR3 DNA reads TGTGCCAGTAGTATAGACGGGACGCCCAACGACAATCTGTTTTTT. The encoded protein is CASSIDGTPNDNLFF.

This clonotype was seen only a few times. The CDR3 bases are TGTGCCAGTCTATCTGGGACAGCCAGGAACTATGGCTACACCTTC. It specifies CASLSGTARNYGYTF. The V call is TRBV19, the J call TRBJ1-2; TRBD1 agrees at 7 bases. The CDR3 loop spans 15 amino acids. V lost 8 bases to trimming and J lost 2 bases; unmatched junction nucleotides: 11. The germline gives CDR1 LNHDA, CDR2 SQIVND (reference sequence).

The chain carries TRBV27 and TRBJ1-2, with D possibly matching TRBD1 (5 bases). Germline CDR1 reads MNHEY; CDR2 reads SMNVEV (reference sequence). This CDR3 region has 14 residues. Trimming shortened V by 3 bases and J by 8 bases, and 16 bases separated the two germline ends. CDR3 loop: CASSFQGGSGGYTF. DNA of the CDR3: TGTGCCAGCAGTTTCCAGGGAGGGTCGGGCGGCTACACCTTC.

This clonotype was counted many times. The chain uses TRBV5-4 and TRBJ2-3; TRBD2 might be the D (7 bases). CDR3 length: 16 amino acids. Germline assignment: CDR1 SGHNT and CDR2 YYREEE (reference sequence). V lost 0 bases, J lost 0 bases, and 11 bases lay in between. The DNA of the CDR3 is TGTGCCAGCAGCTTGGGGGGGGGCCCTAGCACAGATACGCAGTATTTT. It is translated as CASSLGGGPSTDTQYF.

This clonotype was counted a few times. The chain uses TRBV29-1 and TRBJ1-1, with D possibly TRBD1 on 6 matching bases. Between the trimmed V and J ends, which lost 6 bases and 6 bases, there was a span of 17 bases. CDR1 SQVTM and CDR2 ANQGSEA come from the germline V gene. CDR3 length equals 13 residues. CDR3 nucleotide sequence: TGCAGCGTCTACAGGGAGAACGGCGCTGAAGCTTTCTTT. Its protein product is CSVYRENGAEAFF.

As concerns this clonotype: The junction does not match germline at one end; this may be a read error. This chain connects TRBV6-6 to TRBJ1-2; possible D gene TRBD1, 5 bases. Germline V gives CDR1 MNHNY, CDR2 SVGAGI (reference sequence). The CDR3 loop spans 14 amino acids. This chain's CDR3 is CASSTGTVDYDYTF. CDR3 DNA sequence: TGTGCCAGCAGCACCGGGACCGTAGACTATGACTACACCTTC.

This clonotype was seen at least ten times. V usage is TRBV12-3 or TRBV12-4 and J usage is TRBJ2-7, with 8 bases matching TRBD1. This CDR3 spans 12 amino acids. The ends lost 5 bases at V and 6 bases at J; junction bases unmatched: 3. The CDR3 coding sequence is TGTGCCAGCAGTATGACAGGGGTCGAGCAGTACTTC. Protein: CASSMTGVEQYF.

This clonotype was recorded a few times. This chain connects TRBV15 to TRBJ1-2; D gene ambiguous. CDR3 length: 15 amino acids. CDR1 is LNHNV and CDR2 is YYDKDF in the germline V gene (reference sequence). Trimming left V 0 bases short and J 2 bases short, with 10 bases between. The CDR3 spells CATSRDGRENYGYTF. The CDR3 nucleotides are TGTGCCACCAGCAGAGATGGGAGGGAGAACTATGGCTACACCTTC. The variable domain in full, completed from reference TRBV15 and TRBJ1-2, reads DAMVIQNPRYQVTQFGKPVTLSCSQTLNHNVMYWYQQKSSQAPKLLFHYYDKDFNNEADTPDNFQSRRPNTSFCFLDIRSPGLGDTAMYLCATSRDGRENYGYTFGSGTRLTVV.

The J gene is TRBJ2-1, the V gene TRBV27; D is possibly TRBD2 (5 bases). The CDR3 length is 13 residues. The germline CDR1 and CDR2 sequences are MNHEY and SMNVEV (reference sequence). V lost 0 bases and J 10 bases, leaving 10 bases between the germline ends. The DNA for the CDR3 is TGTGCCAGCAGTTTATCCCTAGCCCGCGAGCAGTTCTTC. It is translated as CASSLSLAREQFF.

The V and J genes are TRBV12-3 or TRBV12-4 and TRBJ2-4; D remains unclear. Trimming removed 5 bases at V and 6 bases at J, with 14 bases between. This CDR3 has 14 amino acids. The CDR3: CASSGIGGRNIQYF. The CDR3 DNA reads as TGTGCCAGCAGTGGGATCGGCGGCAGAAACATTCAGTACTTC.

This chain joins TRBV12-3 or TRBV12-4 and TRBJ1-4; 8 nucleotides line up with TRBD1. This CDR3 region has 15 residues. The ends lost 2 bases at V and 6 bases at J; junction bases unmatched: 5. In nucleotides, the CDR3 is TGTGCCAGCAGTTTAAAAACAGGGGGATATGAAAAACTGTTTTTT. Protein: CASSLKTGGYEKLFF.

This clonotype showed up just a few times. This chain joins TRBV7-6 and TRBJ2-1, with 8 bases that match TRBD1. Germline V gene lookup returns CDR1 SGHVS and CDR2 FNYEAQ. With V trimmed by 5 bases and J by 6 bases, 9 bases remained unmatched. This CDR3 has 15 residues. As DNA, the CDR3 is TGTGCCAGCAGCCCAACCGGGACAGGACTCAATGAGCAGTTCTTC. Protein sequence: CASSPTGTGLNEQFF.

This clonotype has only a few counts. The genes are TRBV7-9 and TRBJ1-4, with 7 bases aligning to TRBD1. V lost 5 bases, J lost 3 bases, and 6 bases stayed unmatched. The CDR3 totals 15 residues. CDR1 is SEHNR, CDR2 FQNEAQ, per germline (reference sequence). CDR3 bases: TGTGCCAGCAGCATCTCAGGGGGGGCTAATGAAAAACTGTTTTTT. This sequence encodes CASSISGGANEKLFF.

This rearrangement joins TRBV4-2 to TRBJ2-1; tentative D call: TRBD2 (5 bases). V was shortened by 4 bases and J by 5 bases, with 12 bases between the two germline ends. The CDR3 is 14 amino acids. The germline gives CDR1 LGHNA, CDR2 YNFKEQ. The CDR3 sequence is CASSPDYQNNEQFF. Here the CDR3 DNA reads TGTGCCAGCAGCCCAGACTACCAAAACAATGAGCAGTTCTTC.

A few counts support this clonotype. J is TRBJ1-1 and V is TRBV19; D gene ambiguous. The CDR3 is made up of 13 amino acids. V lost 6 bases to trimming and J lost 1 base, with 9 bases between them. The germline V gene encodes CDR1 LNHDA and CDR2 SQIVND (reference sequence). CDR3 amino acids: CASRFGSNTEAFF. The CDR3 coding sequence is TGTGCCAGTAGGTTTGGGTCGAACACTGAAGCTTTCTTT.

CDR3 amino acids: CASRTGGISTDTQYF. Here the CDR3 DNA reads TGTGCCAGCAGGACCGGAGGGATTAGCACAGATACGCAGTATTTT. The chain employs TRBV12-3 or TRBV12-4 and TRBJ2-3, with D perhaps matching TRBD2 (6 bases). The length of the CDR3 is 15 residues. The V end was cut by 6 bases, the J end by 0 bases, with 13 bases between.

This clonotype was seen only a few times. CDR3 DNA: TGCGCCAGCAGCTGGCGGTCGGGGAACACTGAAGCTTTCTTT. It translates to CASSWRSGNTEAFF. The J gene is TRBJ1-1, the V gene TRBV5-1; D unclear. V was pared by 3 bases and J by 1 base, with 10 bases between. Germline-derived CDR1 and CDR2 are SGHRS and YFSETQ. The CDR3 extends over 14 amino acids.